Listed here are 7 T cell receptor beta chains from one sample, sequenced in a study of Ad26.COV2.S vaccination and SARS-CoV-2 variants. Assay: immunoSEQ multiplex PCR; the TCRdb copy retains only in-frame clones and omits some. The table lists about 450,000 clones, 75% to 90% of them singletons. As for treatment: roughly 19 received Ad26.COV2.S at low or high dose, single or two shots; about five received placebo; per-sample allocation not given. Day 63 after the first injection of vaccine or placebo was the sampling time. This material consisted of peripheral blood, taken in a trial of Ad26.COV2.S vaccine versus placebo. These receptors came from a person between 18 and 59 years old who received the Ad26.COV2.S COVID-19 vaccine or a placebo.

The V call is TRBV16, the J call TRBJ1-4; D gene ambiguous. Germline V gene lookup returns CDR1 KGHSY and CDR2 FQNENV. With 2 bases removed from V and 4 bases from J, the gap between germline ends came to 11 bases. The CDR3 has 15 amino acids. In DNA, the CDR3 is TGTGCCAGCAGCCAACCCCGGAGGCTTAATGAAAAACTGTTTTTT. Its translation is CASSQPRRLNEKLFF.

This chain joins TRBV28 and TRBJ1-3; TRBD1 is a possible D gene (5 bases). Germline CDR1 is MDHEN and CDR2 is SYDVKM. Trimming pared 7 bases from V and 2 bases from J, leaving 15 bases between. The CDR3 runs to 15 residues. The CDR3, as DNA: TGTGCCAGCACCCATGGGGGAGAGGCTGGAAACACCATATATTTT. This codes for CASTHGGEAGNTIYF.

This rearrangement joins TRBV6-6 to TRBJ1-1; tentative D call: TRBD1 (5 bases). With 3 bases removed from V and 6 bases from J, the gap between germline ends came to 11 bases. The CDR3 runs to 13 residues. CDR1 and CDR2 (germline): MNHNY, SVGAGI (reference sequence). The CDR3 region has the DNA TGTGCCAGCAGTTATCAGAGGGGCCCTGAAGCTTTCTTT. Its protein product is CASSYQRGPEAFF.

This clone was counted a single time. The CDR3 reads CASSQESPRRTDTQYF. For the CDR3, the DNA is TGCGCCAGCAGCCAAGAGTCCCCCCGACGCACAGATACGCAGTATTTT. The rearrangement uses TRBV4-3 and TRBJ2-3, with no clear D. Germline V gene lookup returns CDR1 LGHNA and CDR2 YSLEER. V lost 0 bases and J lost 1, with 11 bases in between. The CDR3 extends over 16 amino acids.

CDR3 in amino acids: CASSPPTGRTNEKLFF. CDR3 nucleotide sequence: TGTGCCAGCAGCCCCCCCACAGGTAGAACAAATGAAAAACTGTTTTTT. The chain carries TRBV11-2 and TRBJ1-4; the D gene is possibly TRBD1 (5 bases). This CDR3 has 16 residues. CDR1 and CDR2 (germline): SGHAT, FQNNGV. The ends were cut back, 5 bases at V and 5 bases at J, with 18 bases in the middle. Full variable domain (rest looked up from reference TRBV11-2 and TRBJ1-4): EAGVAQSPRYKIIEKRQSVAFWCNPISGHATLYWYQQILGQGPKLLIQFQNNGVVDDSQLPKDRFSAERLKGVDSTLKIQPAKLEDSAVYLCASSPPTGRTNEKLFFGSGTQLSVL.

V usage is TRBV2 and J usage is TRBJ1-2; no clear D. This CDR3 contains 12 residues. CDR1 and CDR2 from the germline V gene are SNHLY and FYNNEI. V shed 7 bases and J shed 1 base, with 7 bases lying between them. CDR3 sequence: CASKSSNYGYTF. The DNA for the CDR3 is TGTGCCAGCAAGTCCAGTAACTATGGCTACACCTTC. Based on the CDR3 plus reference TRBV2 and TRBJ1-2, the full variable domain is EPEVTQTPSHQVTQMGQEVILRCVPISNHLYFYWYRQILGQKVEFLVSFYNNEISEKSEIFDDQFSVERPDGSNFTLKIRSTKLEDSAMYFCASKSSNYGYTFGSGTRLTVV.

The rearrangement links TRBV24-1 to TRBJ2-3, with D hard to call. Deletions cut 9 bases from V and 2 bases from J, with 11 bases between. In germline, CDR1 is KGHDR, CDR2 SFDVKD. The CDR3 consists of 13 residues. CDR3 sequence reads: CATGRDNTDTQYF. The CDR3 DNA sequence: TGTGCCACCGGCAGAGATAACACAGATACGCAGTATTTT.